The 31 T cell receptor beta chains reported below all come from one sample, sequenced in a study of T cells in Graves' hyperthyroidism and ophthalmopathy. There were TCR beta CDR3 regions amplified from RNA transcripts. TCR CDR3 regions were first amplified by RT-PCR with HTBI primers. In TCRdb, the multiplex PCR reads were re-called with MiXCR into one record per CDR3 protein. The data contain 600,000 or so distinct CDR3 sequences, 15% to 20% of them singletons. Sequenced input: blood. The source is a woman in her 30s with Graves' hyperthyroidism.

The chain employs TRBV29-1 and TRBJ1-4; D is undetermined. Germline V gene lookup returns CDR1 SQVTM and CDR2 ANQGSEA. CDR3 length equals 13 residues. V lost 5 bases and J 2 bases, leaving 9 bases between the germline ends. The CDR3 nucleotides read TGCAGCGTTCCGGGCCCCACTAATGAAAAACTGTTTTTT. It specifies CSVPGPTNEKLFF.

The chain couples TRBV3-1 to TRBJ1-2, with 8 bases that match TRBD1. After removal of 2 bases from V and 5 bases from J, the junction contained 13 bases not matched to a gene. The CDR3 is made up of 17 amino acids. From germline, CDR1 is LGHDT and CDR2 YNNKEL (reference sequence). The DNA for the CDR3 is TGTGCCAGCAGCCAAAAGATCTGGAGGACAGGGACTTATGGCTACACCTTC. This sequence encodes CASSQKIWRTGTYGYTF.

This clonotype has at least ten counts. This sequence joins TRBV3-1 and TRBJ2-5, with D unresolved. The V end was cut by 3 bases, the J end by 6 bases, with 5 bases between. This CDR3 has 11 residues. The germline V gene has CDR1 LGHDT and CDR2 YNNKEL (reference sequence). The CDR3 loop reads CASSQVQTQYF. The DNA for the CDR3 is TGTGCCAGCAGCCAGGTCCAGACCCAGTACTTC.

This clonotype has at least ten counts. The CDR3 sequence is CSVVDSRNYNEQFF. CDR3 bases: TGCAGCGTAGTTGACTCGCGGAACTACAATGAGCAGTTCTTC. This chain uses TRBV29-1 with TRBJ2-1; D is undetermined. The CDR3 runs 14 residues. Trimming took 6 bases from V and 3 from J, leaving 15 bases between them. CDR1 SQVTM and CDR2 ANQGSEA come from the germline V gene.

This clonotype came up many times. The chain couples TRBV6-2 or TRBV6-3 to TRBJ1-1, with a weak D call TRBD1 (6 bases). V shed 7 bases and J shed 0 bases, with 15 bases lying between them. From germline, CDR1 is MNHEY and CDR2 SVGEGT. CDR3 length: 15 residues. The CDR3 DNA sequence: TGTGCCAGCACCACCCTGGACAGCATGAACACTGAAGCTTTCTTT. It codes for CASTTLDSMNTEAFF.

A single count supports this clonotype. CDR3 in DNA: TGTGCCAGCAGCCCCCTTTCAACTAATGAAAAACTGTTTTTT. It yields the protein CASSPLSTNEKLFF. The chain couples TRBV9 to TRBJ1-4; D is unresolved. The CDR3 runs to 14 residues. V lost 4 bases to trimming and J lost 0 bases, with 7 bases between them. CDR1 and CDR2 (germline): SGDLS, YYNGEE.

This chain connects TRBV7-2 to TRBJ1-1; 10 nucleotides align to TRBD1. V lost 3 bases, J lost 0 bases, and 4 bases stayed unmatched. Germline lookup yields CDR1 SGHTA and CDR2 FQGNSA. The CDR3 contains 16 residues. This chain's CDR3 is CASSFGTGAMNTEAFF. In DNA, the CDR3 is TGTGCCAGCAGCTTCGGGACAGGGGCTATGAACACTGAAGCTTTCTTT.

This clonotype was seen more than once but under ten times. Compared with germline, one end of the junction differs, possibly owing to a read error. The chain recombines TRBV7-3 with TRBJ2-3; weak D call: TRBD2 (6 bases). Germline CDR1 SGHTA, CDR2 FQGTGA. This CDR3 has 13 residues. CDR3 DNA sequence: TGTGTCAGCAGCCGGGAGTATCAAGATACGCAGTATTTT. Translating gives CVSSREYQDTQYF. Filled out from reference TRBV7-3 and TRBJ2-3, the complete variable domain reads GAGVSQTPSNKVTEKGKYVELRCDPISGHTALYWYRQSLGQGPEFLIYFQGTGAADDSGLPNDRFFAVRPEGSVSTLKIQRTERGDSAVYLCVSSREYQDTQYFGPGTRLTVL.

In the case of this clonotype: A much more abundant neighbour one base away suggests this may be a read error. The J gene is TRBJ2-5, the V gene TRBV28; a weak D match, TRBD1 (5 bases). Trimming pared 8 bases from V and 7 bases from J, leaving 14 bases between. CDR3 size: 12 residues. The germline V gene encodes CDR1 MDHEN and CDR2 SYDVKM. The CDR3 DNA follows: TGTGCCAGCCGTCCAAGGGGTTGGACCCAGTACTTC. It is translated as CASRPRGWTQYF.

This clonotype was recorded many times. The rearrangement joins TRBV30 to TRBJ2-2, with D unclear. V shed 2 bases and J shed 10 bases, with 11 bases lying between them. The CDR3 has 12 residues. Looked up from germline, CDR1 is GTSNPN and CDR2 is SVGIG (reference sequence). CDR3 amino acids: CAWSRSISELFF. In DNA form, the CDR3 reads TGTGCCTGGAGTAGGAGTATATCGGAGCTGTTTTTT.

This clonotype was seen ten or more times. The gene calls are TRBV28 and TRBJ1-5; 11 bases align to TRBD1. Germline-derived CDR1 and CDR2 are MDHEN and SYDVKM. The CDR3 is 16 amino acids. V lost 5 bases to trimming and J lost 5 bases; unmatched junction nucleotides: 8. The CDR3 coding sequence is TGTGCCAGCAGTGACCGGGACAGGGGGGCCTATCAGCCCCAGCATTTT. Translated: CASSDRDRGAYQPQHF.

V is TRBV5-1 and J is TRBJ1-2; possible D gene TRBD1, 5 bases. The CDR3 runs 16 residues. V lost 7 bases to trimming and J lost 6 bases, with 25 bases between them. Germline assignment: CDR1 SGHRS and CDR2 YFSETQ. The CDR3 DNA follows: TGCGCCAGCCGCAAAAATACCGGGGCAGAAGGCCATGGCTACACCTTC. Amino acid sequence: CASRKNTGAEGHGYTF.

At least ten counts were recorded for this clonotype. The rearrangement joins TRBV12-3 or TRBV12-4 to TRBJ2-3; 10 positions match TRBD1. The CDR3 is 17 amino acids. V lost 6 bases, J lost 1 base, and 10 bases stayed unmatched. The CDR3 region is CASSPSRQGARTDTQYF. In DNA, the CDR3 is TGTGCCAGCAGCCCATCCAGACAGGGGGCTCGCACAGATACGCAGTATTTT.

This clonotype was observed a handful of times. The rearrangement uses TRBV6-1 and TRBJ1-1; D ambiguous. Trimming pared 8 bases from V and 3 bases from J, leaving 13 bases between. Germline CDR1 and CDR2: MNHNS and SASEGT. The CDR3 totals 13 residues. The chain's CDR3 is CASRLGIDTEAFF. Here the CDR3 DNA reads TGTGCCAGCCGACTTGGTATTGACACTGAAGCTTTCTTT.

This chain joins TRBV5-6 and TRBJ1-6; maybe TRBD1 (5 bases). Germline CDR1 reads SGHDT; CDR2 reads YYEEEE. The CDR3 covers 16 residues. The V and J ends lost 1 base and 2 bases respectively, with 10 bases between them. The CDR3 here is CASSLSGGTYNSPLHF. In DNA, the CDR3 is TGTGCCAGCAGCTTGTCGGGGGGGACCTATAATTCACCCCTCCACTTT. Full variable domain (outside the CDR3, taken from reference TRBV5-6 and TRBJ1-6): DAGVTQSPTHLIKTRGQQVTLRCSPKSGHDTVSWYQQALGQGPQFIFQYYEEEERQRGNFPDRFSGHQFPNYSSELNVNALLLGDSALYLCASSLSGGTYNSPLHFGNGTRLTVT.

The CDR3 sequence: CASSIRNLGGELRTQYF. CDR3 nucleotides: TGTGCCAGTAGTATCCGGAACCTAGGGGGGGAACTGAGGACCCAGTACTTC. The chain joins TRBV19 to TRBJ2-5; a weak D match, TRBD2 (7 bases). Germline loops: CDR1 LNHDA, CDR2 SQIVND (reference sequence). This CDR3 region has 17 residues. V lost 3 bases and J 7 bases, leaving 24 bases between the germline ends.

V and J are TRBV5-1 and TRBJ2-3; TRBD2 is a possible D gene (6 bases). Trimming took 2 bases from V and 2 from J, leaving 9 bases between them. This CDR3 is 14 amino acids long. Germline CDR1 SGHRS, CDR2 YFSETQ. CDR3 in amino acids: CASSFGGVTDTQYF. DNA for the CDR3: TGCGCCAGCAGCTTCGGCGGGGTCACAGATACGCAGTATTTT.

V usage is TRBV28 and J usage is TRBJ1-5; D possibly corresponds to TRBD1 (5 bases). V lost 5 bases, J lost 2 bases, and 13 bases lay in between. CDR1 MDHEN and CDR2 SYDVKM come from the germline V gene. The CDR3 extends over 15 amino acids. Written as DNA, the CDR3 is TGTGCCAGCAGTATAGTTCAGGGCGGCAATCAGCCCCAGCATTTT. Residues: CASSIVQGGNQPQHF. Filled out from reference TRBV28 and TRBJ1-5, the complete variable domain reads DVKVTQSSRYLVKRTGEKVFLECVQDMDHENMFWYRQDPGLGLRLIYFSYDVKMKEKGDIPEGYSVSREKKERFSLILESASTNQTSMYLCASSIVQGGNQPQHFGDGTRLSIL.

This clonotype was recorded at least ten times. V gene TRBV5-6 combines with J gene TRBJ2-3; D remains ambiguous. Germline loops: CDR1 SGHDT, CDR2 YYEEEE. This CDR3 has 14 residues. V lost 0 bases, J lost 2 bases, and 7 bases lay in between. CDR3 loop: CASSLVTPTDTQYF. CDR3 nucleotide sequence: TGTGCCAGCAGCTTGGTTACCCCCACAGATACGCAGTATTTT.

The table lists this clonotype with a few counts. The rearrangement uses TRBV5-1 and TRBJ2-1; 7 bases match TRBD2. With 5 bases clipped from V and 4 bases from J, the junction kept 6 bases outside the gene matches. The CDR3 has 14 residues. Germline CDR1 and CDR2: SGHRS and YFSETQ. This CDR3 reads CASSGGSGYNEQFF. CDR3 DNA: TGCGCCAGCAGTGGCGGGAGCGGGTACAATGAGCAGTTCTTC.

This rearrangement joins TRBV6-1 to TRBJ1-2; TRBD1 aligns across 9 bases. After removal of 6 bases from V and 6 bases from J, the junction contained 5 bases not matched to a gene. The CDR3 spans 13 residues. CDR1 and CDR2 (germline): MNHNS, SASEGT. This CDR3 reads CASRGGTGHGYTF. The CDR3 nucleotides read TGTGCCAGCAGAGGCGGGACAGGGCATGGCTACACCTTC.

This clonotype was seen ten or more times. The V and J genes are TRBV12-3 or TRBV12-4 and TRBJ1-2; unclear D gene. The CDR3 spans 14 residues. Trimming took 2 bases from V and 4 from J, leaving 11 bases between them. The chain's CDR3 is CASSLRLGSYGYTF. CDR3 in DNA: TGTGCCAGCAGTTTAAGGCTGGGCAGCTATGGCTACACCTTC.

The sample holds many counts of this clonotype. The rearrangement links TRBV28 to TRBJ1-2; D is ambiguous. The CDR3 totals 15 residues. Trimming removed 0 bases at V and 2 bases at J, with 10 bases between. CDR1 is MDHEN, CDR2 SYDVKM, per germline. DNA of the CDR3: TGTGCCAGCAGTTTATGGGTTGGAGGGAACTATGGCTACACCTTC. Translating gives CASSLWVGGNYGYTF.

The chain employs TRBV6-1 and TRBJ2-4; tentative D call: TRBD1 (6 bases). Deletions cut 10 bases from V and 0 bases from J, with 13 bases between. Germline V gives CDR1 MNHNS, CDR2 SASEGT. CDR3 size: 14 residues. This chain's CDR3 is CATRQVLAKNIQYF. The CDR3 DNA is TGTGCCACCCGACAGGTGCTAGCCAAAAACATTCAGTACTTC.

This clonotype showed up many times. This chain uses TRBV12-3 or TRBV12-4 with TRBJ1-1; 10 bases are shared with TRBD1. CDR3 length: 19 residues. V was clipped by 2 bases and J by 1 base; unmatched bases: 13. CDR3 DNA sequence: TGTGCCAGCAGTTTACCCAAACCGGGACAGGGGTCGGAGAACACTGAAGCTTTCTTT. This sequence encodes CASSLPKPGQGSENTEAFF.

This clonotype showed up just a few times. The chain recombines TRBV6-1 with TRBJ2-1; 7 nucleotides match TRBD1. CDR1 MNHNS and CDR2 SASEGT come from the germline V gene. The CDR3 has 14 amino acids. J lost 8 bases, V lost 10 bases, and 14 bases had no gene match. CDR3 DNA: TGTGCCACCTCAGCCGGGACAGCCAGAGATGAGCAGTTCTTC. Its protein product is CATSAGTARDEQFF.

Notes on this clonotype: A much larger clone differs from this one at a single base, so this may be a read error. This chain uses TRBV29-1 with TRBJ2-1, with 12 nucleotides matching TRBD2. Germline lookup yields CDR1 SQVTM and CDR2 ANQGSEA. Trimming at V came to 3 bases and at J to 5 bases, leaving 2 bases not matched to a gene. CDR3 length: 14 amino acids. The CDR3 DNA sequence: TGCAGCGTTGAGGGACTAGCGGGTCACAATGAGCAGTTCTTC. Protein: CSVEGLAGHNEQFF.

The CDR3 bases are TGCGCCAGCAGCTTGAGAGGGAGACTGGATGAGCAGTTCTTC. This gives the protein CASSLRGRLDEQFF. The chain carries TRBV5-1 and TRBJ2-1, with TRBD2 as a possible D gene (5 bases). The V end lost 1 base, the J end lost 8 bases, and 13 bases lay between the germline ends. Germline loops: CDR1 SGHRS, CDR2 YFSETQ. The length of the CDR3 is 14 residues.

V is TRBV28 and J is TRBJ2-1; D could derive from TRBD1 or TRBD2 (5 bases each). CDR3 length equals 13 residues. Trimming removed 7 bases at V and 5 bases at J, with 12 bases between. Germline V CDR1 and CDR2: MDHEN, SYDVKM. The CDR3 DNA sequence: TGTGCCAGCACCCCTTTGGGGGACAATGAGCAGTTCTTC. It yields the protein CASTPLGDNEQFF.

Note on this clonotype: A much bigger clone sits one base away, suggesting this may be a read error. The V gene is TRBV5-1, the J gene TRBJ2-3; D tentatively fits TRBD1 or TRBD2 (5 bases each). This CDR3 contains 16 residues. From germline, CDR1 is SGHRS and CDR2 YFSETQ. The CDR3 loop reads CVSSLNGARAADTQYF. CDR3 nucleotides: TGCGTCAGCAGCTTGAACGGGGCTCGGGCGGCAGATACGCAGTATTTT. Full variable domain (outside the CDR3, taken from reference TRBV5-1 and TRBJ2-3): KAGVTQTPRYLIKTRGQQVTLSCSPISGHRSVSWYQQTPGQGLQFLFEYFSETQRNKGNFPGRFSGRQFSNSRSEMNVSTLELGDSALYLCVSSLNGARAADTQYFGPGTRLTVL.

The chain carries TRBV30 and TRBJ1-1, with 7 positions matching TRBD1. This CDR3 has 13 amino acids. Germline values: CDR1 GTSNPN, CDR2 SVGIG (reference sequence). J was trimmed by 4 bases and V by 2 bases; bases with no gene match: 4. The CDR3 sequence is CAWSLGGITEAFF. As DNA, the CDR3 is TGTGCCTGGAGTTTAGGGGGCATCACTGAAGCTTTCTTT.